Presented here are 16 T cell receptor beta chains from one specimen sequenced in a study of T cell responses to AZD1222 COVID-19 vaccine. The repertoire was sequenced with immunoSEQ multiplex PCR; TCRdb's copy has only in-frame clones and lacks some. The listing records more than 110,000 clones. Source material: peripheral blood. The receptor set was obtained from an adult in good health.

V is TRBV3-1 (or the pseudogene TRBV3-2) and J is TRBJ1-3, with D perhaps TRBD1 (5 bases). Germline CDR1 reads LGHDT; CDR2 reads YNNKEL (reference sequence). Trimming took off 4 bases at V and 4 bases at J, with 11 bases between the two ends. The CDR3 consists of 14 residues. In DNA form, the CDR3 reads TGTGCCAGCAGCCTGAAGGGGTCGGGAAACACCATATATTTT. It translates to CASSLKGSGNTIYF.

The gene calls are TRBV18 and TRBJ1-3; D is unresolved. Germline lookup yields CDR1 KGHSH and CDR2 LQKENI. V was trimmed by 1 base and J by 0 bases, leaving 22 bases between them. CDR3 length: 20 amino acids. The CDR3 reads CASSPRYVRRTQISGNTIYF. In nucleotides, the CDR3 is TGTGCCAGCTCACCACGATATGTCCGTAGGACCCAAATCTCTGGAAACACCATATATTTT.

The chain joins TRBV7-8 to TRBJ2-3; 14 bases match TRBD2. Germline assignment: CDR1 SGHVS and CDR2 FQNEAQ. CDR3 length equals 18 residues. The junction had 11 bases not matched to a gene; V was cut back by 5 bases and J by 4 bases. The CDR3 is CASSLTSGGAIVPDTQYF. Written as DNA, the CDR3 is TGTGCCAGCAGCCTGACTAGCGGGGGGGCCATTGTGCCAGATACGCAGTATTTT.

The chain combines TRBV19 with TRBJ1-2; 7 bases agree with TRBD1. This CDR3 has 14 residues. Trimming cost V 3 bases and J 4 bases; bases outside gene matches: 5. Per germline, CDR1 LNHDA and CDR2 SQIVND (reference sequence). The CDR3 region is CASSMVDRPYGYTF. In nucleotides, the CDR3 is TGTGCCAGTAGTATGGTGGACAGGCCCTATGGCTACACCTTC.

The J gene is TRBJ1-2, the V gene TRBV6-5, with a tentative D call TRBD1 (6 bases). There are 15 residues in the CDR3. CDR1 is MNHEY and CDR2 is SVGAGI in the germline V gene. Between the trimmed V and J ends, which lost 6 bases and 8 bases, there was a span of 22 bases. CDR3: CASRNPYTGRKGYTF. CDR3 nucleotide sequence: TGTGCCAGCAGGAACCCCTATACAGGGAGGAAGGGCTACACCTTC.

The J gene is TRBJ1-1, the V gene TRBV11-3; unclear D gene. This CDR3 has 14 residues. CDR1 is SGHNT and CDR2 is YENEEA in the germline V gene. The V end lost 3 bases, the J end lost 4 bases, and 12 bases lay between the germline ends. As DNA, the CDR3 is TGTGCCAGCAGCTTCCCGAGCGCGGGCACTGAAGCTTTCTTT. It yields the protein CASSFPSAGTEAFF. The entire variable domain, with the rest obtained from reference TRBV11-3 and TRBJ1-1, is as follows: EAGVVQSPRYKIIEKKQPVAFWCNPISGHNTLYWYLQNLGQGPELLIRYENEEAVDDSQLPKDRFSAERLKGVDSTLKIQPAELGDSAVYLCASSFPSAGTEAFFGQGTRLTVV.

The chain uses TRBV11-1 and TRBJ2-1, with TRBD2 matching over 13 bases. V was clipped by 6 bases and J by 10 bases; unmatched bases: 9. Germline CDR1 reads SGHAT; CDR2 reads FQDESV (reference sequence). This CDR3 contains 15 residues. CDR3 region: CASSYGLAGEGEQFF. The DNA of the CDR3 is TGTGCCAGCAGTTACGGACTAGCGGGGGAAGGCGAGCAGTTCTTC.

The chain couples TRBV7-9 to TRBJ1-4; D is ambiguous. The CDR3 is made up of 16 amino acids. Between the trimmed V and J ends, which lost 3 bases and 5 bases, there was a span of 16 bases. Germline V gives CDR1 SEHNR, CDR2 FQNEAQ (reference sequence). In DNA, the CDR3 is TGTGCCAGCAGCTTTAACCTCCGGGATCAAAATGAAAAACTGTTTTTT. Protein: CASSFNLRDQNEKLFF.

The rearrangement joins TRBV6-1 to TRBJ1-5, with D perhaps TRBD1 (5 bases). This CDR3 comprises 15 residues. Trimming removed 5 bases from V and 0 bases from J, with 11 bases in between. Germline CDR1 reads MNHNS; CDR2 reads SASEGT. CDR3 nucleotide sequence: TGTGCCAGCAGTCCTCGACAGTCTAGCAATCAGCCCCAGCATTTT. Its translation is CASSPRQSSNQPQHF.

The chain links TRBV7-2 to TRBJ2-3; D is unclear. Germline-derived CDR1 and CDR2 are SGHTA and FQGNSA. The germline V and J ends were trimmed by 5 bases and 1 base, with 16 bases remaining between them. The CDR3 loop spans 16 amino acids. The CDR3 reads CASSANLGPRTDTQYF. In nucleotides, the CDR3 is TGTGCCAGCAGCGCAAACCTAGGACCCCGCACAGATACGCAGTATTTT.

The gene calls are TRBV2 and TRBJ1-3, with D tentatively TRBD1 (6 bases). Looked up from germline, CDR1 is SNHLY and CDR2 is FYNNEI. With 4 bases removed from V and 1 base from J, the gap between germline ends came to 11 bases. The CDR3 consists of 15 residues. CDR3 sequence: CASSAVQGSGNTIYF. The CDR3 nucleotides read TGTGCCAGCAGTGCCGTACAGGGATCTGGAAACACCATATATTTT.

The V gene is TRBV15, the J gene TRBJ2-2, with TRBD1 matching 8 bases. CDR1 is LNHNV and CDR2 is YYDKDF in the germline V gene (reference sequence). This CDR3 region has 16 residues. The V gene end was trimmed by 1 base and the J gene end by 2 bases; junction bases not matched to a gene: 3. The CDR3 loop reads CATSRGTGTNTGELFF. The CDR3 DNA reads TGTGCCACCAGCAGAGGGACAGGGACTAACACCGGGGAGCTGTTTTTT.

The chain employs TRBV30 and TRBJ2-1, with D hard to call. The CDR3 extends over 11 amino acids. The V gene lost 2 bases and the J gene lost 9 bases, with 8 bases spanning the gap. Germline CDR1 reads GTSNPN; CDR2 reads SVGIG (reference sequence). DNA of the CDR3: TGTGCCTGGAGTAGTATCCGTGAGCAGTTCTTC. Translated: CAWSSIREQFF. The entire variable domain, with the rest obtained from reference TRBV30 and TRBJ2-1, is as follows: SQTIHQWPATLVQPVGSPLSLECTVEGTSNPNLYWYRQAAGRGLQLLFYSVGIGQISSEVPQNLSASRPQDRQFILSSKKLLLSDSGFYLCAWSSIREQFFGPGTRLTVL.

The chain combines TRBV5-1 with TRBJ2-7; TRBD2 aligns across 9 bases. J gave up 0 bases and V 4 bases, and 5 bases lay outside the gene matches. Germline V gene sequence: CDR1 SGHRS, CDR2 YFSETQ. This CDR3 has 15 residues. DNA for the CDR3: TGCGCCAGCAGCCTTAGCGGGGGCAGCTCCTACGAGCAGTACTTC. This codes for CASSLSGGSSYEQYF.

The chain uses TRBV14 and TRBJ1-5; no clear D gene. Looked up from germline, CDR1 is SGHDN and CDR2 is FVKESK. The CDR3 runs 13 residues. The germline V and J ends were trimmed by 0 bases and 5 bases, with 5 bases remaining between them. DNA of the CDR3: TGTGCCAGCAGCCAAGATATGGATCAGCCCCAGCATTTT. Its protein is CASSQDMDQPQHF.

J is TRBJ1-2 and V is TRBV16; no reliable D call. V gave up 2 bases and J gave up 2 bases, with 12 bases separating them. The CDR3 covers 15 residues. Germline CDR1 and CDR2: KGHSY and FQNENV. CDR3 loop: CASSQTAGLNYGYTF. As DNA, the CDR3 is TGTGCCAGCAGCCAAACCGCAGGATTAAACTATGGCTACACCTTC.